This entry lists 7 T cell receptor beta chains sequenced from one sample in a study of cytomegalovirus exposure and HLA in healthy donors. In the PCR, 60 Vbeta and 13 Jbeta primers were used. Using immunoSEQ multiplex PCR, the repertoire was profiled, and TCRdb retains in-frame clones only, with some absent. Of 200,000 or so clones detected, roughly 74% appear once; the ten largest clones hold roughly 6%. Sequenced: PBMCs. The receptors shown here come from a young woman in good health and CMV-seropositive.

The chain has TRBV7-9 and TRBJ2-7, with D unclear. This CDR3 contains 13 residues. Germline V gene sequence: CDR1 SEHNR, CDR2 FQNEAQ (reference sequence). The V end was cut by 5 bases, the J end by 4 bases, with 12 bases between. The CDR3 nucleotides read TGTGCCAGCAGCCCCACGGAGTTTTACGAGCAGTACTTC. Encoded protein: CASSPTEFYEQYF.

The V gene is TRBV10-3, the J gene TRBJ2-7, with 12 bases that match TRBD2. Germline V gene sequence: CDR1 ENHRY, CDR2 SYGVKD. V lost 6 bases to trimming and J lost 0 bases; unmatched junction nucleotides: 3. The length of the CDR3 is 15 residues. CDR3 sequence reads: CAIRGLAGPSYEQYF. The CDR3 bases are TGTGCCATCAGAGGACTAGCGGGGCCCTCCTACGAGCAGTACTTC.

This rearrangement joins TRBV2 to TRBJ2-1; 11 bases agree with TRBD2. CDR1 and CDR2 from the germline V gene are SNHLY and FYNNEI. CDR3 length: 19 residues. V lost 5 bases, J lost 4 bases, and 16 bases stayed unmatched. As DNA, the CDR3 is TGTGCCAGCAGTTCCCCGGGACTAGCGGACCCCCGACCTTACAATGAGCAGTTCTTC. Its translation: CASSSPGLADPRPYNEQFF.

The CDR3 is CASSQGAGGLNEKLFF. The CDR3 DNA follows: TGTGCCAGCAGCCAAGGGGCAGGGGGTCTTAATGAAAAACTGTTTTTT. J is TRBJ1-4 and V is TRBV4-2, with 7 bases aligning to TRBD1. Germline loops: CDR1 LGHNA, CDR2 YNFKEQ. CDR3 size: 16 residues. V gave up 1 base and J gave up 4 bases; unmatched junction bases: 6.

The chain combines TRBV27 with TRBJ1-5; 7 bases fit TRBD1. The trim removed 3 bases at V and 10 bases at J, leaving 9 bases unmatched. This CDR3 has 14 residues. CDR1 MNHEY and CDR2 SMNVEV come from the germline V gene (reference sequence). The CDR3 reads CASSLGQGGRPQHF. The CDR3 bases are TGTGCCAGCAGTTTGGGCCAGGGGGGTCGCCCCCAGCATTTT.

The rearrangement links TRBV4-2 to TRBJ1-2, with D uncertain. Trimming left V 4 bases short and J 8 bases short, with 17 bases between. The length of the CDR3 is 14 residues. Germline CDR1 is LGHNA and CDR2 is YNFKEQ. CDR3 loop: CASSPVRGIDGYTF. The DNA of the CDR3 is TGTGCCAGCAGCCCAGTCAGAGGGATTGACGGCTACACCTTC.

The chain recombines TRBV6-6 with TRBJ1-1, with D possibly TRBD1 on 6 matching bases. Germline V gene sequence: CDR1 MNHNY, CDR2 SVGAGI (reference sequence). CDR3 length: 13 amino acids. The V gene lost 8 bases and the J gene lost 1 base, with 11 bases spanning the gap. The CDR3: CASARGRNTEAFF. CDR3 DNA: TGTGCCAGCGCCAGGGGCAGGAACACTGAAGCTTTCTTT.